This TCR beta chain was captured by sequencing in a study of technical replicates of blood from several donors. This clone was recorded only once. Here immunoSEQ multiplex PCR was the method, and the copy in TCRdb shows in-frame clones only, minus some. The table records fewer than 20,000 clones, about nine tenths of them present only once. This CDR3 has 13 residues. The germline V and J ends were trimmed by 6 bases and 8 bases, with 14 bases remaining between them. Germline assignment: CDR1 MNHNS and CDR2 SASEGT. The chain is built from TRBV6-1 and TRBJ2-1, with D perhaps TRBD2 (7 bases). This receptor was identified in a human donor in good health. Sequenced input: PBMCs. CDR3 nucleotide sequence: TGTGCCAGCAGCTGGGGGGGCGGCGATGAGCAGTTCTTC. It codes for CASSWGGGDEQFF.